This T cell receptor beta chain derives from a study of neurological immune-mediated disorders. Regarding the study as a whole: Among 34 multiple sclerosis patients, phylogenetic grouping put the repertoires of 18 into a single related-CDR3 cluster, a possible signature. None of the CDR3 amino acid sequences in expanded clones turned up in more than one subject, which points to private repertoires in all groups.

The CDR3 sequence is 15 residues long. Germline V gene data show CDR1 as SGHTA and CDR2 as FQGNSA. The junction had 4 bases not matched to a gene; V was cut back by 6 bases and J by 1 base. This clonotype was seen at least ten times. Its antigen is unknown. The authors produced cDNA by 5'RACE using 10-nucleotide random UMIs. Via MiXCR, TCRdb re-called the 5' RACE reads, giving one row per CDR3 protein. This sample carries about 74,000 distinct CDR3 sequences, around 5.5% of them seen once, and the ten largest clones take approximately 7.4%. This TCR was recovered from a man between 18 and 35 years old with multiple sclerosis. What was sequenced was PBMCs. The chain carries TRBV7-2 and TRBJ2-7; 12 bases line up with TRBD2. The CDR3 reads CASSRTSGKSYEQYF. The CDR3 coding sequence is TGTGCCAGCAGTCGGACTAGCGGGAAATCCTACGAGCAGTACTTC.